These 24 T cell receptor beta chains originate from one sample sequenced in a study of circulating and synovial CD4+ cells in juvenile arthritis. Assay used: immunoSEQ multiplex PCR; TCRdb lists only in-frame clones, some missing. The sample shows some 35,000 clones, nearly 97% of them seen only once. The sample taken for sequencing was CD4+ T cells from blood. The receptors shown here come from a human donor with juvenile idiopathic arthritis.

This clone was recorded once. This chain links TRBV15 with TRBJ1-3; D perhaps matches TRBD1 (6 bases). Trimming left V 5 bases short and J 0 bases short, with 23 bases between. The CDR3 covers 19 residues. Germline V gene lookup returns CDR1 LNHNV and CDR2 YYDKDF (reference sequence). CDR3 DNA sequence: TGTGCCACCAGCTCCAGGGGCCGTGGTAGCGGGCTCTCTGGAAACACCATATATTTT. This sequence encodes CATSSRGRGSGLSGNTIYF.

The CDR3 region is CSVDRGINTEAFF. The CDR3 region has the DNA TGCAGCGTAGACAGGGGGATCAACACTGAAGCTTTCTTT. The rearrangement joins TRBV29-1 to TRBJ1-1; 9 bases map to TRBD1. The germline V gene has CDR1 SQVTM and CDR2 ANQGSEA. This CDR3 contains 13 residues. V was clipped by 6 bases and J by 2 bases; unmatched bases: 4.

The table lists this clone with a count of one. The chain combines TRBV6-1 with TRBJ2-3, with TRBD2 as a possible D gene (6 bases). From germline, CDR1 is MNHNS and CDR2 SASEGT. Trimming took off 6 bases at V and 2 bases at J, with 12 bases between the two ends. The CDR3 totals 14 residues. Written as DNA, the CDR3 is TGTGCCAGCAGCTGGGACTCCTACACAGATACGCAGTATTTT. Protein product: CASSWDSYTDTQYF.

V usage is TRBV5-8 and J usage is TRBJ1-2; D is perhaps TRBD1 (5 bases). Germline values: CDR1 SGHTS, CDR2 YDEGEE. Between the trimmed V and J ends, which lost 2 bases and 12 bases, there was a span of 23 bases. This CDR3 region has 15 residues. The DNA for the CDR3 is TGTGCCAGCAGCTTTGCAGCGGGTGGGACGGCCCAGAACACCTTC. It encodes CASSFAAGGTAQNTF.

The rearrangement joins TRBV18 to TRBJ1-4, with a weak D call TRBD1 (5 bases). V dropped 0 bases and J dropped 6 bases, with 8 bases sitting between them. Germline V gene data show CDR1 as KGHSH and CDR2 as LQKENI. This CDR3 region has 14 residues. CDR3 nucleotide sequence: TGTGCCAGCTCACCACCGGGGCGCGATGAAAAACTGTTTTTT. This codes for CASSPPGRDEKLFF. The full variable domain, completed using reference TRBV18 and TRBJ1-4, is NAGVMQNPRHLVRRRGQEARLRCSPMKGHSHVYWYRQLPEEGLKFMVYLQKENIIDESGMPKERFSAEFPKEGPSILRIQQVVRGDSAAYFCASSPPGRDEKLFFGSGTQLSVL.

V gene TRBV5-1 combines with J gene TRBJ2-5, with D possibly matching TRBD2 (7 bases). The germline V gene has CDR1 SGHRS and CDR2 YFSETQ. Between the trimmed V and J ends, which lost 5 bases and 5 bases, there was a span of 19 bases. CDR3 size: 15 residues. The CDR3 DNA is TGCGCCAGCAGATCCCAAGGGGGGGCGTTCGAGACCCAGTACTTC. This gives the protein CASRSQGGAFETQYF.

The chain recombines TRBV4-1 with TRBJ1-2; 9 bases match TRBD1. The CDR3 spans 13 residues. The germline V gene has CDR1 MGHRA and CDR2 YSYEKL. J was trimmed by 8 bases and V by 2 bases; bases with no gene match: 3. CDR3: CASSQTTGGGYTF. In nucleotides, the CDR3 is TGCGCCAGCAGCCAAACAACAGGGGGCGGCTACACCTTC.

The CDR3 protein is CASSLRDRGHQPQHF. CDR3 nucleotide sequence: TGTGCCAGCAGCTTAAGGGACAGGGGACATCAGCCCCAGCATTTT. The chain joins TRBV11-1 to TRBJ1-5, with 10 positions matching TRBD1. J gave up 5 bases and V 2 bases, and 3 bases lay outside the gene matches. The V gene's germline CDR1 is SGHAT and CDR2 FQDESV (reference sequence). The CDR3 sequence is 15 residues long. The complete variable domain, with remaining parts taken from reference TRBV11-1 and TRBJ1-5, reads EAEVAQSPRYKITEKSQAVAFWCDPISGHATLYWYRQILGQGPELLVQFQDESVVDDSQLPKDRFSAERLKGVDSTLKIQPAELGDSAMYLCASSLRDRGHQPQHFGDGTRLSIL.

This sequence joins TRBV6-6 and TRBJ2-2, with D maybe TRBD1 (5 bases). V lost 8 bases and J lost 4, with 11 bases in between. This CDR3 has 13 residues. The V gene's germline CDR1 is MNHNY and CDR2 SVGAGI (reference sequence). The CDR3 spells CASPAGITGELFF. Here the CDR3 DNA reads TGTGCCAGCCCGGCAGGGATCACCGGGGAGCTGTTTTTT.

This chain joins TRBV30 and TRBJ1-1; D not certain. The V gene lost 1 base and the J gene lost 9 bases, with 15 bases spanning the gap. The CDR3 consists of 13 residues. Germline V lookup: CDR1 GTSNPN, CDR2 SVGIG (reference sequence). This CDR3 reads CAWSALESVQAFF. The CDR3 coding sequence is TGTGCCTGGAGTGCCTTGGAGTCGGTCCAAGCTTTCTTT. The variable domain in full, with the rest retrieved from reference TRBV30 and TRBJ1-1, is SQTIHQWPATLVQPVGSPLSLECTVEGTSNPNLYWYRQAAGRGLQLLFYSVGIGQISSEVPQNLSASRPQDRQFILSSKKLLLSDSGFYLCAWSALESVQAFFGQGTRLTVV.

V gene TRBV6-1 combines with J gene TRBJ2-7, with 8 bases that match TRBD1. V lost 7 bases to trimming and J lost 2 bases; unmatched junction nucleotides: 10. Germline values: CDR1 MNHNS, CDR2 SASEGT. The length of the CDR3 is 15 residues. The CDR3 loop is CASNRQGTPTYEQYF. The CDR3 DNA reads TGTGCCAGCAACCGACAGGGGACTCCCACCTACGAGCAGTACTTC.

The V and J genes are TRBV27 and TRBJ1-6, with TRBD1 matching 8 bases. The CDR3 sequence is 15 residues long. Looked up from germline, CDR1 is MNHEY and CDR2 is SMNVEV (reference sequence). V dropped 7 bases and J dropped 7; count of bases not matched to a gene: 9. CDR3 in amino acids: CASMGLGTGNSPLHF. Written as DNA, the CDR3 is TGTGCCAGCATGGGCCTCGGGACAGGAAATTCACCCCTCCACTTT.

V usage is TRBV6-1 and J usage is TRBJ1-6, with a weak D call TRBD1 (6 bases). Germline lookup yields CDR1 MNHNS and CDR2 SASEGT. The CDR3 contains 19 residues. The V gene lost 2 bases and the J gene lost 0 bases, with 17 bases spanning the gap. The CDR3 DNA reads TGTGCCAGCAGTGAATTCGGGACATCATGGAGCTCCTATAATTCACCCCTCCACTTT. This encodes CASSEFGTSWSSYNSPLHF.

This clone was counted between two and nine times. The CDR3: CASSSDSGDDTQYF. The CDR3 coding sequence is TGTGCCAGCAGCTCCGATAGCGGGGACGATACGCAGTATTTT. V and J are TRBV7-8 and TRBJ2-3, with 8 bases matching TRBD2. Germline V gene sequence: CDR1 SGHVS, CDR2 FQNEAQ. Unmatched junction bases numbered 6, after V lost 4 bases and J lost 6 bases. The CDR3 is 14 residues long.

This rearrangement joins TRBV28 to TRBJ2-1; possible D gene TRBD2, 5 bases. Germline lookup yields CDR1 MDHEN and CDR2 SYDVKM. CDR3 length: 11 residues. Deletions cut 5 bases from V and 10 bases from J, with 9 bases between. CDR3 nucleotide sequence: TGTGCCAGCAGTCCGTCGGGGGAGCAGTTCTTC. Its protein product is CASSPSGEQFF.

CDR3 bases: TGTGCCAGCAGCTTAGTGTCCCAGGGGCATGAGCAGTTCTTC. Translation gives CASSLVSQGHEQFF. The chain carries TRBV7-2 and TRBJ2-1; a weak D match, TRBD1 (6 bases). V was shortened by 1 base and J by 8 bases, with 12 bases between the two germline ends. This CDR3 has 14 amino acids. The germline V gene has CDR1 SGHTA and CDR2 FQGNSA.

J is TRBJ2-3 and V is TRBV2; D not certain. Germline loops: CDR1 SNHLY, CDR2 FYNNEI. The CDR3 is 13 amino acids. The V end lost 7 bases, the J end lost 4 bases, and 12 bases lay between the germline ends. CDR3 bases: TGTGCCAGCACCCTGGGTCGGGCAGATACGCAGTATTTT. Protein sequence: CASTLGRADTQYF.

The rearrangement joins TRBV29-1 to TRBJ2-3, with 7 bases fitting TRBD1. With V trimmed by 3 bases and J by 7 bases, 4 bases remained unmatched. CDR3 length: 12 residues. The germline gives CDR1 SQVTM, CDR2 ANQGSEA. CDR3 in amino acids: CSVDQGEHTQYF. CDR3 DNA sequence: TGCAGCGTTGATCAGGGGGAGCATACGCAGTATTTT.

J is TRBJ2-7 and V is TRBV7-2, with D uncertain. CDR3 length equals 12 residues. The V gene lost 2 bases and the J gene lost 2 bases, with 4 bases spanning the gap. Germline V gene data show CDR1 as SGHTA and CDR2 as FQGNSA. The CDR3 nucleotides are TGTGCCAGCAGCTTACCCACCTACGAGCAGTACTTC. It codes for CASSLPTYEQYF.

The J gene is TRBJ1-1, the V gene TRBV7-9; D unresolved. CDR1 is SEHNR, CDR2 FQNEAQ, per germline (reference sequence). This CDR3 has 17 amino acids. The germline V and J ends were trimmed by 1 base and 3 bases, with 18 bases remaining between them. The CDR3 DNA is TGTGCCAGCAGCTTAGGTGCCAATGGCAAGGCGGACACTGAAGCTTTCTTT. This codes for CASSLGANGKADTEAFF. Variable domain in full (rest from reference TRBV7-9 and TRBJ1-1): DTGVSQNPRHKITKRGQNVTFRCDPISEHNRLYWYRQTLGQGPEFLTYFQNEAQLEKSRLLSDRFSAERPKGSFSTLEIQRTEQGDSAMYLCASSLGANGKADTEAFFGQGTRLTVV.

The chain links TRBV14 to TRBJ2-7, with TRBD2 matching over 12 bases. Germline V CDR1 and CDR2: SGHDN, FVKESK. This CDR3 comprises 15 residues. V trimming: 4 bases; J trimming: 5 bases; junction bases outside the gene matches: 6. The CDR3 spells CASSRKLAGGHEQYF. Written as DNA, the CDR3 is TGTGCCAGCAGCCGAAAACTAGCGGGAGGCCACGAGCAGTACTTC. Filled out from reference TRBV14 and TRBJ2-7, the complete variable domain reads EAGVTQFPSHSVIEKGQTVTLRCDPISGHDNLYWYRRVMGKEIKFLLHFVKESKQDESGMPNNRFLAERTGGTYSTLKVQPAELEDSGVYFCASSRKLAGGHEQYFGPGTRLTVT.

This clone was observed once. The chain uses TRBV28 and TRBJ2-1; maybe TRBD2 (6 bases). Per germline, CDR1 MDHEN and CDR2 SYDVKM. This CDR3 is built from 13 residues. The V and J ends lost 9 bases and 8 bases respectively, with 17 bases between them. The CDR3 coding sequence is TGTGCCAGGGGGACTCCCCTAGGCGATGAGCAGTTCTTC. It specifies CARGTPLGDEQFF.

The rearrangement uses TRBV4-1 and TRBJ1-2, with no clear D. The germline V gene encodes CDR1 MGHRA and CDR2 YSYEKL. The CDR3 covers 18 residues. Trimming took off 1 base at V and 2 bases at J, with 20 bases between the two ends. The chain's CDR3 is CASSQVDSWGRVNYGYTF. The DNA of the CDR3 is TGCGCCAGCAGCCAAGTGGACTCTTGGGGTAGGGTAAACTATGGCTACACCTTC.

The chain combines TRBV4-1 with TRBJ2-1, with D perhaps TRBD2 (6 bases). V was clipped by 1 base and J by 13 bases, with 14 bases between them. The CDR3 consists of 13 residues. Germline V gene sequence: CDR1 MGHRA, CDR2 YSYEKL. The CDR3: CASSQGEGRPQFF. The CDR3 region has the DNA TGCGCCAGCAGCCAAGGGGAAGGGAGGCCCCAGTTCTTC.